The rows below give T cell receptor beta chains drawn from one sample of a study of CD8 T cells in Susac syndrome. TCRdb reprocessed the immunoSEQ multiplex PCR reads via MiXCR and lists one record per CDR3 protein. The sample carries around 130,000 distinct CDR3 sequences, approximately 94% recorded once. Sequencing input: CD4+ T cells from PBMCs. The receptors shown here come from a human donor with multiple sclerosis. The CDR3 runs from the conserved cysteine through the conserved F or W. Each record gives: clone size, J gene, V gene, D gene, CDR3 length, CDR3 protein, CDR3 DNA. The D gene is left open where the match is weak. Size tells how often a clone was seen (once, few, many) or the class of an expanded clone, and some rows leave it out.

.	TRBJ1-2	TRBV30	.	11	CAWSVNYGYTF	TGTGCCTGGAGTGTAAACTATGGCTACACCTTC
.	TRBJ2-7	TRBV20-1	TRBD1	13	CSAPRQGGYEQYF	TGCAGTGCTCCTCGACAGGGGGGCTACGAGCAGTACTTC
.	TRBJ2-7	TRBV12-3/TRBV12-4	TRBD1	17	CASSLNPSGTVTFEQYF	TGTGCCAGCAGTCTCAACCCGTCTGGGACAGTGACTTTCGAGCAGTACTTC
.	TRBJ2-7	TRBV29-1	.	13	CSVVEDRSYEQYF	TGCAGCGTTGTAGAGGACAGATCCTACGAGCAGTACTTC
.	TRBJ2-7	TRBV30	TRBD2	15	CAWSVGLAGGGEQYF	TGTGCCTGGAGTGTAGGACTAGCGGGAGGGGGCGAGCAGTACTTC
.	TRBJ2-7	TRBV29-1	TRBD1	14	CSVTETGGPYEQYF	TGCAGCGTTACCGAAACAGGGGGACCATACGAGCAGTACTTC
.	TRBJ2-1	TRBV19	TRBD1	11	CASSRGTDEFF	TGTGCCAGTAGTAGAGGGACAGATGAGTTCTTC
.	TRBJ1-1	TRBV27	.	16	CASSLWGGITNTEAFF	TGTGCCAGCAGTTTATGGGGGGGTATCACGAACACTGAAGCTTTCTTT
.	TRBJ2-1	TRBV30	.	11	CAWRSYNEQFF	TGTGCCTGGCGCTCCTACAATGAGCAGTTCTTC
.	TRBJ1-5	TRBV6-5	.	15	CASSYKWGAEQPQHF	TGTGCCAGCAGTTATAAATGGGGGGCAGAGCAGCCCCAGCATTTT
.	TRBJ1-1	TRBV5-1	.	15	CASSLGAGVIHEAFF	TGCGCCAGCAGCTTGGGGGCAGGGGTGATACACGAAGCTTTCTTT
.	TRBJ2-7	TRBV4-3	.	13	CASSQDLGYEQYF	TGCGCCAGCAGCCAAGATCTCGGGTACGAGCAGTACTTC
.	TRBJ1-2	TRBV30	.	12	CAWSPGDYGYTF	TGTGCCTGGAGTCCCGGGGACTATGGCTACACCTTC
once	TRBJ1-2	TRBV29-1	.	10	CSVSGRGYTF	TGCAGCGTTTCTGGGCGCGGCTACACCTTC
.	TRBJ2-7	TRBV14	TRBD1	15	CASSRDPGQGHEQYF	TGTGCCAGCAGCCGCGATCCGGGACAGGGCCACGAGCAGTACTTC
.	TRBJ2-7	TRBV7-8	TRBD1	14	CASSLGDRNYEQYF	TGTGCCAGCAGCTTAGGGGACAGAAACTACGAGCAGTACTTC
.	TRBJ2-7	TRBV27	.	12	CASSTNSYEQYF	TGTGCCAGCAGTACGAACTCCTACGAGCAGTACTTC
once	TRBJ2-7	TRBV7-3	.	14	CASSPQGGYYEQYF	TGTGCCAGCAGCCCCCAGGGGGGTTACTACGAGCAGTACTTC
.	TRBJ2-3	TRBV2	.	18	CASSEAPVGYDRRDTQYF	TGTGCCAGCAGTGAAGCTCCTGTGGGGTATGACCGGAGAGATACGCAGTATTTT
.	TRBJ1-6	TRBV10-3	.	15	CAIRGGGQLDSPLHF	TGTGCCATCCGCGGGGGGGGGCAGCTCGATTCACCCCTCCACTTT
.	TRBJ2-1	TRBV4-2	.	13	CASSQPERNEQFF	TGTGCCAGCAGCCAGCCGGAACGCAATGAGCAGTTCTTC
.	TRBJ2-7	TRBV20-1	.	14	CSARDSAGAYEQYF	TGCAGTGCTAGAGATTCCGCCGGGGCCTACGAGCAGTACTTC
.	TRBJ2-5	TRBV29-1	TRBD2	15	CSVAHGLAGQETQYF	TGCAGCGTTGCCCACGGACTAGCGGGACAAGAGACCCAGTACTTC
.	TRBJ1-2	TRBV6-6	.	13	CASSYSAAYGYTF	TGTGCCAGCAGTTACTCCGCCGCCTATGGCTACACCTTC
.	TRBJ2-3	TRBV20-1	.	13	CSALRPGTDTQYF	TGCAGTGCCCTAAGACCAGGGACAGATACGCAGTATTTT
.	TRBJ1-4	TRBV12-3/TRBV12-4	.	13	CARTIRTNEKLFF	TGTGCCCGAACCATCCGCACTAATGAAAAACTGTTTTTT
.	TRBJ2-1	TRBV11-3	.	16	CASSPGGSGLYNEQFF	TGTGCCAGCAGCCCGGGCGGTAGCGGCCTCTACAATGAGCAGTTCTTC
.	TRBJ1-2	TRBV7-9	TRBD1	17	CASSPLLRTGDAYGYTF	TGTGCCAGCAGCCCCCTCCTCAGAACAGGGGACGCTTATGGCTACACCTTC
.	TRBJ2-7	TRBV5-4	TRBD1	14	CASSPGQGPHEQYF	TGTGCCAGCAGCCCGGGACAGGGGCCCCACGAGCAGTACTTC
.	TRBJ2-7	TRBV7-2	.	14	CASSHGRLTYEQYF	TGTGCCAGCAGCCACGGCCGACTCACCTACGAGCAGTACTTC
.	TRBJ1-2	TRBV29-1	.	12	CSGTRGDYGYTF	TGCAGCGGGACCCGGGGGGACTATGGCTACACCTTC
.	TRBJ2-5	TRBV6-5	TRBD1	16	CASSFLRRTGQETQYF	TGTGCCAGCAGTTTTCTTCGCCGGACAGGTCAAGAGACCCAGTACTTC
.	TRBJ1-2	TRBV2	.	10	CASKRIGYTF	TGTGCCAGCAAACGTATTGGCTACACCTTC
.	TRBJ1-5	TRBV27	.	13	CASSLRGSQPQHF	TGTGCCAGCAGTTTAAGGGGGAGTCAGCCCCAGCATTTT
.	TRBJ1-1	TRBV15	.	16	CATSRDLIGGAVRAFF	TGTGCCACCAGCAGAGATCTTATTGGAGGGGCCGTTAGAGCTTTCTTT
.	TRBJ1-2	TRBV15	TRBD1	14	CATSPGTGGYGYTF	TGTGCCACCAGCCCCGGGACAGGGGGCTACGGCTACACCTTC
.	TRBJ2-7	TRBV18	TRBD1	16	CASSLVPGTGGSEQYF	TGTGCCAGCTCACTTGTTCCCGGGACAGGGGGTAGCGAGCAGTACTTC
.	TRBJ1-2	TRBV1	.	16	CTSSPSGQGGVYGYTF	TGCACCAGCAGCCCTTCTGGACAGGGAGGGGTCTATGGCTACACCTTC
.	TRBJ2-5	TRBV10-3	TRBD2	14	CAISPGTSGPTQYF	TGTGCCATCAGTCCCGGGACTAGCGGGCCGACCCAGTACTTC
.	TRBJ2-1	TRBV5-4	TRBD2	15	CASSFGGSRINEQFF	TGTGCCAGCAGCTTTGGCGGGAGTCGGATCAATGAGCAGTTCTTC
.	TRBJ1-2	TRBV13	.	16	CASSLAAGGTNYGYTF	TGTGCCAGCAGCTTGGCTGCGGGGGGGACTAACTATGGCTACACCTTC
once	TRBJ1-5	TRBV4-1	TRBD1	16	CASSQDVTGWDQPQHF	TGCGCCAGCAGCCAAGATGTGACAGGGTGGGATCAGCCCCAGCATTTT
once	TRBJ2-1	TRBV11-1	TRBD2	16	CASSLDGGGAGNEQFF	TGTGCCAGCAGCTTAGACGGCGGGGGGGCCGGGAATGAGCAGTTCTTC